The 5 T cell receptor beta chains given below trace back to one sample, sequenced in a study of CD8 T cells in Susac syndrome. Reverse transcription of roughly 0.45 to 1 ug RNA used random hexamers. TCRdb fed the immunoSEQ multiplex PCR reads into MiXCR, producing one record per CDR3 protein. The sample records about 300,000 distinct CDR3 sequences, almost 85% being singletons. The material sequenced was CD8+ T cells from PBMCs. The receptors were gathered from a human donor with multiple sclerosis.

The chain employs TRBV5-4 and TRBJ1-2; perhaps TRBD1 as D (5 bases). Per germline, CDR1 SGHNT and CDR2 YYREEE (reference sequence). The CDR3 has 15 residues. V lost 2 bases to trimming and J lost 6 bases, with 17 bases between them. The CDR3 coding sequence is TGTGCCAGCAGCTTCGGGACCCCATCAACGGATGGCTACACCTTC. Its protein product is CASSFGTPSTDGYTF.

The chain is built from TRBV7-9 and TRBJ1-2; 7 nucleotides line up with TRBD1. CDR3 length: 17 residues. V shed 4 bases and J 4 bases; nucleotides not matched to a gene: 15. Germline values: CDR1 SEHNR, CDR2 FQNEAQ (reference sequence). The CDR3 protein is CASSSIPGQSFFYGYTF. The CDR3 DNA reads as TGTGCCAGCAGCTCGATACCGGGACAGTCCTTTTTCTATGGCTACACCTTC.

This chain joins TRBV4-3 and TRBJ2-7, with a tentative D call TRBD2 (6 bases). Deletions cut 1 base from V and 4 bases from J, with 20 bases between. This CDR3 region has 17 residues. In germline, CDR1 is LGHNA, CDR2 YSLEER. CDR3 amino acids: CASSQGGRSLFRYEQYF. The CDR3 bases are TGCGCCAGCAGCCAAGGGGGGAGGTCCCTCTTTCGGTACGAGCAGTACTTC.

The chain combines TRBV29-1 with TRBJ2-1; D ambiguous. Trimming took 1 base from V and 5 from J, leaving 3 bases between them. This CDR3 region has 11 residues. CDR1 and CDR2 from the germline V gene are SQVTM and ANQGSEA. This chain's CDR3 is CSVEANNEQFF. The CDR3 nucleotides read TGCAGCGTTGAAGCCAACAATGAGCAGTTCTTC.

This chain uses TRBV19 with TRBJ1-1; D possibly corresponds to TRBD1 (5 bases). From germline, CDR1 is LNHDA and CDR2 SQIVND (reference sequence). This CDR3 is 14 amino acids long. V was pared by 5 bases and J by 0 bases, with 10 bases between. This CDR3 is CASSPGPLNTEAFF. In DNA form, the CDR3 reads TGTGCCAGTAGTCCGGGACCGCTGAACACTGAAGCTTTCTTT.